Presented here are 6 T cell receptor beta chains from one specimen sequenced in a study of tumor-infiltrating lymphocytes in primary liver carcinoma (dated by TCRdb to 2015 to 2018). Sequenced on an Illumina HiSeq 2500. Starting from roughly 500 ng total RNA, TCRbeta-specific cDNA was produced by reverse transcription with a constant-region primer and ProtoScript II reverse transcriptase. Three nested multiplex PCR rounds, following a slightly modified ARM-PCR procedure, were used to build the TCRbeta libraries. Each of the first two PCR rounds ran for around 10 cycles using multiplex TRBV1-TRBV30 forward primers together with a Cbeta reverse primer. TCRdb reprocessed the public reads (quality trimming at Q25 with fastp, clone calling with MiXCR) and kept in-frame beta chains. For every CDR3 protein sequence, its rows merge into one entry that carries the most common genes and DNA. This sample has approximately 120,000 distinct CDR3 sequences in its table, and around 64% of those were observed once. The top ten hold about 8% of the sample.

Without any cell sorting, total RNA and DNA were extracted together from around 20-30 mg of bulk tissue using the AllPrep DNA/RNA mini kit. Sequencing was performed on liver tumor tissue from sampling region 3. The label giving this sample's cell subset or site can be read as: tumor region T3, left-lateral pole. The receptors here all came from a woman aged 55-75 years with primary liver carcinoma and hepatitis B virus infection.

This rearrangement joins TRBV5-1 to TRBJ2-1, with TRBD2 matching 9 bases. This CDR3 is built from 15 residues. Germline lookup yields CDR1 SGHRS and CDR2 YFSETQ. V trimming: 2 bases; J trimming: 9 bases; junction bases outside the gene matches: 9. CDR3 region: CASSFLGGLATEQFF. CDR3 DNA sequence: TGCGCCAGCAGCTTCTTGGGGGGACTAGCTACTGAGCAGTTCTTC.

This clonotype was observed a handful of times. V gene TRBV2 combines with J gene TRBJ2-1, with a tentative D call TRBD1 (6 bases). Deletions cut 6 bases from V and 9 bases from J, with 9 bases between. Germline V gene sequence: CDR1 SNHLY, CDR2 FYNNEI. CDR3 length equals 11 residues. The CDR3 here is CASRGAGEQFF. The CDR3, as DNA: TGTGCCAGCAGGGGGGCCGGTGAGCAGTTCTTC.

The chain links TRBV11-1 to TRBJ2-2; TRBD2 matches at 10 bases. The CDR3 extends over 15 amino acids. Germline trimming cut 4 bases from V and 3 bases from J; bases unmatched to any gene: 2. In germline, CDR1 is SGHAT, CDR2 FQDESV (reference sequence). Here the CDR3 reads CASSSLAGDTGELFF. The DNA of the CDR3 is TGTGCCAGCAGCTCCCTAGCGGGGGACACCGGGGAGCTGTTTTTT.

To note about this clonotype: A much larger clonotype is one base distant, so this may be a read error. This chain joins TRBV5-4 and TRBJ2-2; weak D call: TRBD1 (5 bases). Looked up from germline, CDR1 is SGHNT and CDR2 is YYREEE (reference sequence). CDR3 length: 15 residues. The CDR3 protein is CVSSTTQVNTGELFF. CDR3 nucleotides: TGTGTCAGCAGCACCACACAGGTGAACACCGGGGAGCTGTTTTTT.

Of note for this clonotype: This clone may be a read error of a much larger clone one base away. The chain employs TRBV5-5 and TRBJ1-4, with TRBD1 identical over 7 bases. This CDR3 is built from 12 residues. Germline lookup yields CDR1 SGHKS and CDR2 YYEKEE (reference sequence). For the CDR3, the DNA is TGTGACAGCAGCTTCGGAACAGGGGTACTATTTTTT. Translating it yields CDSSFGTGVLFF.

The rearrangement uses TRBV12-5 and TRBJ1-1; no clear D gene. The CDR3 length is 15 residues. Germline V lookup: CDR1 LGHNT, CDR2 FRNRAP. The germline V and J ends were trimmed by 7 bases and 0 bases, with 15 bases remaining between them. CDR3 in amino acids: CASALQPNVNTEAFF. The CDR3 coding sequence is TGTGCTAGTGCCTTACAGCCTAACGTGAACACTGAAGCTTTCTTT.